Shown below are 18 T cell receptor beta chains from a single sample sequenced in a study of cytomegalovirus exposure and HLA in healthy donors. Vbeta (60) and Jbeta (13) primers were used in the PCR. TCRdb's copy holds only in-frame clones and misses some; the assay was immunoSEQ multiplex PCR. The sample has roughly 180,000 clones, roughly three quarters seen once. The material sequenced was PBMCs. The source of these receptors is a male donor in good health and CMV-seronegative.

The chain has TRBV14 and TRBJ2-7, with D perhaps matching TRBD1 (7 bases). Trimming stripped 4 bases from V and 4 bases from J, with 17 bases between. The CDR3 runs 15 residues. The germline gives CDR1 SGHDN, CDR2 FVKESK. CDR3 in DNA: TGTGCCAGCAGCCCGTTTGCGGGACAGTCATACGAGCAGTACTTC. This encodes CASSPFAGQSYEQYF.

This clone occurred a few times. V and J are TRBV30 and TRBJ1-4; 9 bases agree with TRBD1. V trimming: 2 bases; J trimming: 7 bases; junction bases outside the gene matches: 5. This CDR3 is 14 amino acids long. Per germline, CDR1 GTSNPN and CDR2 SVGIG (reference sequence). The CDR3 DNA reads TGTGCCTGGAGTACCGGGACAGGGAGTGAAAAACTGTTTTTT. Translation gives CAWSTGTGSEKLFF.

The chain joins TRBV10-2 to TRBJ2-7, with 10 bases that match TRBD2. Looked up from germline, CDR1 is WSHSY and CDR2 is SAAADI. The junction had 3 bases not matched to a gene; V was cut back by 2 bases and J by 2 bases. CDR3 length equals 15 residues. The CDR3 loop is CASSEETSGAYEQYF. CDR3 in DNA: TGCGCCAGCAGTGAGGAAACTAGCGGGGCCTACGAGCAGTACTTC.

This sequence joins TRBV20-1 and TRBJ2-5; D uncertain. The CDR3 has 11 residues. V lost 5 bases and J lost 1, with 5 bases in between. Germline CDR1 DFQATT, CDR2 SNEGSKA (reference sequence). As DNA, the CDR3 is TGCAGTGCTTCTCGCCAAGAGACCCAGTACTTC. This sequence encodes CSASRQETQYF.

The chain combines TRBV6-5 with TRBJ2-7; TRBD1 aligns across 7 bases. The CDR3 length is 16 residues. CDR1 is MNHEY and CDR2 is SVGAGI in the germline V gene. V was clipped by 0 bases and J by 2 bases; unmatched bases: 7. In DNA, the CDR3 is TGTGCCAGCAGTTACTCGCCGCGACAGGGTACCTACGAGCAGTACTTC. It is translated as CASSYSPRQGTYEQYF.

Note on this clone: Other nucleotide sequences in the sample specify the same CDR3. This chain uses TRBV28 with TRBJ1-4; 9 nucleotides align to TRBD1. V lost 5 bases, J lost 8 bases, and 9 bases stayed unmatched. CDR3 size: 15 residues. Germline CDR1 MDHEN, CDR2 SYDVKM. The CDR3 region has the DNA TGTGCCAGCAGTCCTCCGGACAGGGGTGGAGAAAAACTGTTTTTT. Translating gives CASSPPDRGGEKLFF.

This rearrangement joins TRBV30 to TRBJ2-2; a possible D gene is TRBD2 (6 bases). CDR1 and CDR2 from the germline V gene are GTSNPN and SVGIG (reference sequence). Deletions cut 5 bases from V and 8 bases from J, with 15 bases between. This CDR3 has 13 amino acids. The chain's CDR3 is CAWDRMAGGELFF. The CDR3 nucleotides are TGTGCCTGGGACCGGATGGCGGGGGGGGAGCTGTTTTTT.

This clone was detected only a few times. The rearrangement uses TRBV30 and TRBJ2-1, with 7 bases aligning to TRBD2. V was pared by 2 bases and J by 10 bases, with 11 bases of the junction left unmatched. This CDR3 region has 14 residues. The germline V gene encodes CDR1 GTSNPN and CDR2 SVGIG (reference sequence). The CDR3 nucleotides read TGTGCCTGGAGTTCCGCGGGGGTGGTGCGGGAGCAGTTCTTC. It is translated as CAWSSAGVVREQFF.

J is TRBJ1-6 and V is TRBV4-1; unclear D gene. This CDR3 region has 18 residues. V was shortened by 4 bases and J by 0 bases, with 16 bases between the two germline ends. CDR1 is MGHRA and CDR2 is YSYEKL in the germline V gene. CDR3 nucleotide sequence: TGCGCCAGCAGCCCGCTCGGGAGGCAGCGCTCCTATAATTCACCCCTCCACTTT. Residues: CASSPLGRQRSYNSPLHF.

The chain combines TRBV30 with TRBJ1-5, with 8 bases aligning to TRBD1. Unmatched junction bases numbered 6, after V lost 4 bases and J lost 7 bases. The CDR3 runs to 13 residues. CDR1 GTSNPN and CDR2 SVGIG come from the germline V gene (reference sequence). CDR3 nucleotide sequence: TGTGCCTGGACCAGGGGGCCGGGACAGCCCCAGCATTTT. Its translation: CAWTRGPGQPQHF.

The chain employs TRBV6-5 and TRBJ2-7; the match to TRBD1 covers 9 bases. V trimming: 4 bases; J trimming: 1 base; junction bases outside the gene matches: 5. The germline CDR1 and CDR2 sequences are MNHEY and SVGAGI. The CDR3 is 15 residues long. The CDR3 DNA follows: TGTGCCAGCAGTTTAGAGGGGACAGGGTCCTACGAGCAGTACTTC. Translated, it gives CASSLEGTGSYEQYF.

The chain employs TRBV28 and TRBJ2-2, with 8 bases aligning to TRBD2. J lost 0 bases, V lost 5 bases, and 8 bases had no gene match. Looked up from germline, CDR1 is MDHEN and CDR2 is SYDVKM. The CDR3 spans 17 residues. CDR3 nucleotides: TGTGCCAGCAGTCTACCGGGGACTAGTTCGAACACCGGGGAGCTGTTTTTT. Translating gives CASSLPGTSSNTGELFF.

The chain recombines TRBV19 with TRBJ2-2; D possibly corresponds to TRBD2 (6 bases). Germline CDR1 is LNHDA and CDR2 is SQIVND (reference sequence). Trimming removed 5 bases at V and 6 bases at J, with 13 bases between. This CDR3 has 14 amino acids. CDR3 nucleotide sequence: TGTGCCAGTAGTTTGACTAGTCTCTCCGGGGAGCTGTTTTTT. This gives the protein CASSLTSLSGELFF.

This clone was found a few times. V and J are TRBV6-5 and TRBJ2-5; 8 bases match TRBD1. The J call may be wrong; the DNA end is better matched by TRBJ2-7. Germline V CDR1 and CDR2: MNHEY, SVGAGI. There are 16 residues in the CDR3. The CDR3 DNA sequence: TGTGCCAGCAGTTACTCGACGGACAGGGTCCCCTACGAGCAGTACTTC. Its translation: CASSYSTDRVPYEQYF.

The rearrangement links TRBV29-1 to TRBJ1-5, with 8 bases lining up with TRBD1. The V gene end was trimmed by 6 bases and the J gene end by 2 bases; junction bases not matched to a gene: 6. The CDR3 consists of 14 residues. In germline, CDR1 is SQVTM, CDR2 ANQGSEA. The CDR3 is CSVQGAGGNQPQHF. CDR3 DNA sequence: TGCAGCGTCCAGGGGGCAGGTGGCAATCAGCCCCAGCATTTT.

The chain carries TRBV7-2 and TRBJ2-1; 15 positions match TRBD2. Germline V gene data show CDR1 as SGHTA and CDR2 as FQGNSA. The CDR3 has 21 amino acids. After removal of 0 bases from V and 0 bases from J, the junction contained 9 bases not matched to a gene. The CDR3 nucleotides read TGTGCCAGCAGCTTAGCGCCTCGAGGACTAGCGGGGGGGAGCTCCTACAATGAGCAGTTCTTC. Translated, it gives CASSLAPRGLAGGSSYNEQFF.

This sequence joins TRBV6-5 and TRBJ1-1; TRBD1 might be the D (6 bases). The CDR3 spans 14 residues. Trimming took off 5 bases at V and 6 bases at J, with 16 bases between the two ends. Germline V lookup: CDR1 MNHEY, CDR2 SVGAGI. The CDR3 DNA reads as TGTGCCAGCAGTAACCCAGGGGATGACTCTGAAGCTTTCTTT. This encodes CASSNPGDDSEAFF.

The genes are TRBV29-1 and TRBJ1-2; TRBD1 aligns across 7 bases. The CDR3 length is 13 residues. The germline gives CDR1 SQVTM, CDR2 ANQGSEA. Trimming cost V 7 bases and J 2 bases; bases outside gene matches: 7. The CDR3 reads CSAEGGVNYGYTF. The CDR3, as DNA: TGCAGCGCAGAAGGGGGCGTAAACTATGGCTACACCTTC.